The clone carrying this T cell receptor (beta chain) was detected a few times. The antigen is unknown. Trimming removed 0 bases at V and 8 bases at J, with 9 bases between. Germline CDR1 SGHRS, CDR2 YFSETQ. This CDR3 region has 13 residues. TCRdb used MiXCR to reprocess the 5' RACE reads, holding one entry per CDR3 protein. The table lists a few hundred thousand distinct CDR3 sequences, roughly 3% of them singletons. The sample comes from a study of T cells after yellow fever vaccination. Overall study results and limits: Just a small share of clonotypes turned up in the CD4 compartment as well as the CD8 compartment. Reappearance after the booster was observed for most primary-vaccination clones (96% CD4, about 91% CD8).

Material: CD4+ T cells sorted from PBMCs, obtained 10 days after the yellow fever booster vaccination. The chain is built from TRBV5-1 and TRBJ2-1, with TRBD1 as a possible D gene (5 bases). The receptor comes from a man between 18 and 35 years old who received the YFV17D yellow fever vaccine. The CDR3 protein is CASSLVGVDEQFF. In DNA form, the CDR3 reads TGCGCCAGCAGCTTGGTAGGGGTTGATGAGCAGTTCTTC.